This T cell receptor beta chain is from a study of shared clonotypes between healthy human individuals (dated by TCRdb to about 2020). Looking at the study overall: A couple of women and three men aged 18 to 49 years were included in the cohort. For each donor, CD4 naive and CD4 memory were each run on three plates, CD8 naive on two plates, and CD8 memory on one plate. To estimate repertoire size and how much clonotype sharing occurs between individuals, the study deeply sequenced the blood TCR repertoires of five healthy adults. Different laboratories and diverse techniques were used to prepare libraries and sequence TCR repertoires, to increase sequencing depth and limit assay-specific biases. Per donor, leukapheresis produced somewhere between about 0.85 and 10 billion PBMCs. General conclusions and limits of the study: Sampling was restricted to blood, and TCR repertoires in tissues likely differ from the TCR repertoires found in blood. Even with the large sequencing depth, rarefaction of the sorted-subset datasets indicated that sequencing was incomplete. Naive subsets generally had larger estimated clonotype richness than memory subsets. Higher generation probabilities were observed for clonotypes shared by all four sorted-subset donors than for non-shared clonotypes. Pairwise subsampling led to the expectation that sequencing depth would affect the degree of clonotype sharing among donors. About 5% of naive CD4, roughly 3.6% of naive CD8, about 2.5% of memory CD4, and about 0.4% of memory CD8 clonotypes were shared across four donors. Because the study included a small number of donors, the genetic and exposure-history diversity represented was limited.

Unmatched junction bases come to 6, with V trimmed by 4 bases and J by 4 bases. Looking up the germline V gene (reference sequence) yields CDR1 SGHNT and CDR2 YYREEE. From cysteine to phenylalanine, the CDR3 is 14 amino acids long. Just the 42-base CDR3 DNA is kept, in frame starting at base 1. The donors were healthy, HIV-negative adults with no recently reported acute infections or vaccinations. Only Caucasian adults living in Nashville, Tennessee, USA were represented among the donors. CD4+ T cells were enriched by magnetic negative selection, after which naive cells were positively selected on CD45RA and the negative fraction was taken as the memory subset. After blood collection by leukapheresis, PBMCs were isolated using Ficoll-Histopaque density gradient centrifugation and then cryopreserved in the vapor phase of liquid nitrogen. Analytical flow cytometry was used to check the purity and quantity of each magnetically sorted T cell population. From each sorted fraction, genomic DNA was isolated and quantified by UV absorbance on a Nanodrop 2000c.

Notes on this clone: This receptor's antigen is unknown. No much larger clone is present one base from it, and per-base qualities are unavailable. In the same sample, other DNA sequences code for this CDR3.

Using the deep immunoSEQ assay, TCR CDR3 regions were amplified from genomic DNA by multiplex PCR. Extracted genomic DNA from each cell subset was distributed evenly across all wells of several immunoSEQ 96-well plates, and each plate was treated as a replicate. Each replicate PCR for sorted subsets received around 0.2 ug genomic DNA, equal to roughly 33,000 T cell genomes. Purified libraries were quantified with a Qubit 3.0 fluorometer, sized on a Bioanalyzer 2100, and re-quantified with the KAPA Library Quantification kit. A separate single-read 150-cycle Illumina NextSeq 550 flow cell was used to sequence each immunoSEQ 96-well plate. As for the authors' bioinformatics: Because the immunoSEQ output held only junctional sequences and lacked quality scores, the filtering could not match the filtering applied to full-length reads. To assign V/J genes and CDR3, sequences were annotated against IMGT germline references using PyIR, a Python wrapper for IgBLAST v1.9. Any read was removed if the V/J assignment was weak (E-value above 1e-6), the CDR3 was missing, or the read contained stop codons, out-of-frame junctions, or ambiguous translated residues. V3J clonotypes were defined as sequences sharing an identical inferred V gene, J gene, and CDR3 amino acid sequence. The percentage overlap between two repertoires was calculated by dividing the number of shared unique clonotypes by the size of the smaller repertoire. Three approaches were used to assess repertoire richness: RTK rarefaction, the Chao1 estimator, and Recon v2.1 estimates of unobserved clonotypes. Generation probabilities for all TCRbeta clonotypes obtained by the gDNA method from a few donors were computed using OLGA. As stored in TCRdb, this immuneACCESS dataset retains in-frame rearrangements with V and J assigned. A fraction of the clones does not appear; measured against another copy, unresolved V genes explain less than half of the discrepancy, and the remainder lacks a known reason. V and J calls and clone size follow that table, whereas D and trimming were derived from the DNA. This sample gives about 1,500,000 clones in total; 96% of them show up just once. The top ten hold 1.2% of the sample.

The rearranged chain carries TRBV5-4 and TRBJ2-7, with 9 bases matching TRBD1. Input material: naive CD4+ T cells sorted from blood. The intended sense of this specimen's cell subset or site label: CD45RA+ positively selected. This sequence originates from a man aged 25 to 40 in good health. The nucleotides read TGTGCCAGCAGCCCGGGACAGGGCCGATACGAGCAGTACTTC. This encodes CASSPGQGRYEQYF.